Each of the 29 T cell receptor beta chains below was sequenced from the same sample in a study of control samples from healthy donors and cancer patients (dated by TCRdb to 2018 to 2021). The method was the immunoSEQ multiplex PCR assay. The source is immuneACCESS, and TCRdb retained only in-frame sequences with V and J called. Part of the clones is not carried over; for the studies checked, unresolved V genes explain less than half of this, and the remainder is unexplained. The sample table lists more than 150,000 clones, nearly 95% of them with a count of one. In total, the top ten clones hold more than 2% of the sample. The sequenced material came from blood. These receptors were collected from a man in his forties or fifties in good health.

The V call is TRBV9, the J call TRBJ2-7, with 9 bases fitting TRBD2. Germline CDR1 and CDR2: SGDLS and YYNGEE. The CDR3 totals 16 residues. V was clipped by 1 base and J by 2 bases; unmatched bases: 7. Here the CDR3 DNA reads TGTGCCAGCAGCGTAAGTGGTAGCGGGAGTCCCTACGAGCAGTACTTC. Its protein product is CASSVSGSGSPYEQYF.

The CDR3 reads CASSSGTSGSTDTQYF. The CDR3 DNA sequence: TGTGCCAGCAGCTCTGGGACTAGCGGTAGCACAGATACGCAGTATTTT. The chain uses TRBV7-3 and TRBJ2-3; 11 nucleotides match TRBD2. J was trimmed by 0 bases and V by 4 bases; bases with no gene match: 3. The CDR3 extends over 16 amino acids. Germline values: CDR1 SGHTA, CDR2 FQGTGA.

Written as DNA, the CDR3 is TGTGCCAGCAGTGAAGGGGAGACGAGAACTGGAAACACCATATATTTT. Translating it yields CASSEGETRTGNTIYF. This chain connects TRBV6-1 to TRBJ1-3; D call uncertain. The CDR3 length is 16 residues. V lost 1 base and J 2 bases, leaving 12 bases between the germline ends. The germline gives CDR1 MNHNS, CDR2 SASEGT.

The chain employs TRBV9 and TRBJ1-1; no reliable D call. Per the germline V gene, CDR1 is SGDLS and CDR2 is YYNGEE. Trimming took off 0 bases at V and 1 base at J, with 10 bases between the two ends. The CDR3 is 15 residues long. The CDR3 DNA sequence: TGTGCCAGCAGCGTAGCCCCGGTATCGAACACTGAAGCTTTCTTT. Its protein product is CASSVAPVSNTEAFF.

The chain employs TRBV28 and TRBJ2-1; 7 nucleotides match TRBD2. Germline-derived CDR1 and CDR2 are MDHEN and SYDVKM. The CDR3 contains 15 residues. Trimming cost V 5 bases and J 5 bases; bases outside gene matches: 9. CDR3 loop: CASSPRLARNNEQFF. CDR3 nucleotide sequence: TGTGCCAGCAGTCCGAGACTAGCTCGGAACAATGAGCAGTTCTTC.

This clone has a handful of counts. The chain joins TRBV6-1 to TRBJ1-2; TRBD1 matches 8 bases. V lost 2 bases and J lost 4; bases outside the gene matches: 6. Germline CDR1 reads MNHNS; CDR2 reads SASEGT. The CDR3 runs to 15 residues. The CDR3 reads CASSETTGGSYGYTF. In nucleotides, the CDR3 is TGTGCCAGCAGTGAAACAACAGGGGGAAGCTATGGCTACACCTTC.

This clone was detected once. The same CDR3 can be traced to other DNA sequences in this sample. CDR3 in amino acids: CSARRETQYF. CDR3 DNA sequence: TGCAGTGCTAGACGAGAGACCCAGTACTTC. This rearrangement joins TRBV20-1 to TRBJ2-5; D unresolved. With 2 bases removed from V and 4 bases from J, the gap between germline ends came to 2 bases. Germline values: CDR1 DFQATT, CDR2 SNEGSKA (reference sequence). The CDR3 extends over 10 amino acids.

This clone appeared once. The rearrangement uses TRBV5-6 and TRBJ2-7, with D perhaps TRBD1 (6 bases). Trimming shortened V by 4 bases and J by 2 bases, and 16 bases separated the two germline ends. CDR1 SGHDT and CDR2 YYEEEE come from the germline V gene. This CDR3 has 15 amino acids. As DNA, the CDR3 is TGTGCCAGCAGCCAATTTGGGACATCCGCCTACGAGCAGTACTTC. This sequence encodes CASSQFGTSAYEQYF.

The rearrangement joins TRBV7-9 to TRBJ1-2; no clear D. CDR1 is SEHNR and CDR2 is FQNEAQ in the germline V gene (reference sequence). V was pared by 5 bases and J by 5 bases, with 9 bases between. This CDR3 spans 12 amino acids. The CDR3 DNA follows: TGTGCCAGCAGCAGGGATCTATATGGCTACACCTTC. Residues: CASSRDLYGYTF.

The chain recombines TRBV19 with TRBJ2-7; D is possibly TRBD1 (5 bases). Germline V gene lookup returns CDR1 LNHDA and CDR2 SQIVND (reference sequence). The ends were cut back, 1 base at V and 2 bases at J, with 12 bases in the middle. CDR3 length: 15 amino acids. For the CDR3, the DNA is TGTGCCAGTAGTATAGTGGTTACAGGAACCTACGAGCAGTACTTC. Translation: CASSIVVTGTYEQYF. Complete variable domain (other parts from reference TRBV19 and TRBJ2-7): DGGITQSPKYLFRKEGQNVTLSCEQNLNHDAMYWYRQDPGQGLRLIYYSQIVNDFQKGDIAEGYSVSREKKESFPLTVTSAQKNPTAFYLCASSIVVTGTYEQYFGPGTRLTVT.

The chain uses TRBV30 and TRBJ2-1; the D gene could be TRBD1 or TRBD2 (6 bases each). This CDR3 is 14 amino acids long. Germline CDR1 GTSNPN, CDR2 SVGIG (reference sequence). V shed 0 bases and J shed 8 bases, with 14 bases lying between them. The CDR3 coding sequence is TGTGCCTGGAGTGTACAGGGCGGAGGGGATGAGCAGTTCTTC. Translation gives CAWSVQGGGDEQFF.

V and J are TRBV28 and TRBJ2-3; 10 positions agree with TRBD1. Germline V gene data show CDR1 as MDHEN and CDR2 as SYDVKM. The CDR3 is 13 residues long. V shed 11 bases and J 1 base; nucleotides not matched to a gene: 3. This CDR3 reads CAGGQGGTDTQYF. Written as DNA, the CDR3 is TGTGCCGGAGGACAGGGGGGCACAGATACGCAGTATTTT. Together with reference TRBV28 and TRBJ2-3, the CDR3 gives the full variable domain: DVKVTQSSRYLVKRTGEKVFLECVQDMDHENMFWYRQDPGLGLRLIYFSYDVKMKEKGDIPEGYSVSREKKERFSLILESASTNQTSMYLCAGGQGGTDTQYFGPGTRLTVL.

As regards this clone: Other DNA sequences in this specimen translate into the identical CDR3. The V and J genes are TRBV7-9 and TRBJ1-3; D is unresolved. Germline V CDR1 and CDR2: SEHNR, FQNEAQ (reference sequence). Trimming pared 0 bases from V and 0 bases from J, leaving 6 bases between. The CDR3 length is 15 residues. In DNA form, the CDR3 reads TGTGCCAGCAGCTTAGCGGGGAGCTCTGGAAACACCATATATTTT. Translating it yields CASSLAGSSGNTIYF.

The genes are TRBV6-5 and TRBJ1-4; D gene unclear. The V and J ends lost 2 bases and 8 bases respectively, with 12 bases between them. The V gene's germline CDR1 is MNHEY and CDR2 SVGAGI. The CDR3 extends over 14 amino acids. CDR3 nucleotides: TGTGCCAGCAGTTACAGGGTTTCAGGCGAAAAACTGTTTTTT. Protein: CASSYRVSGEKLFF.

This chain joins TRBV28 and TRBJ2-1; a possible D gene is TRBD1 (5 bases). The V end lost 5 bases, the J end lost 6 bases, and 17 bases lay between the germline ends. The CDR3 length is 15 residues. Germline-derived CDR1 and CDR2 are MDHEN and SYDVKM. In DNA form, the CDR3 reads TGTGCCAGCAGTCCGGGCCTTACAGGTATCAATGAGCAGTTCTTC. It specifies CASSPGLTGINEQFF. The full variable domain, with the rest looked up from reference TRBV28 and TRBJ2-1, is DVKVTQSSRYLVKRTGEKVFLECVQDMDHENMFWYRQDPGLGLRLIYFSYDVKMKEKGDIPEGYSVSREKKERFSLILESASTNQTSMYLCASSPGLTGINEQFFGPGTRLTVL.

This chain connects TRBV15 to TRBJ1-5; possible D gene TRBD1, 5 bases. The CDR3 has 15 residues. From germline, CDR1 is LNHNV and CDR2 YYDKDF (reference sequence). Trimming stripped 4 bases from V and 3 bases from J, with 13 bases between. CDR3 amino acids: CATSTRDGYNQPQHF. In nucleotides, the CDR3 is TGTGCCACCAGCACCAGGGACGGATACAATCAGCCCCAGCATTTT. Full variable domain (outside the CDR3, taken from reference TRBV15 and TRBJ1-5): DAMVIQNPRYQVTQFGKPVTLSCSQTLNHNVMYWYQQKSSQAPKLLFHYYDKDFNNEADTPDNFQSRRPNTSFCFLDIRSPGLGDTAMYLCATSTRDGYNQPQHFGDGTRLSIL.

The V gene is TRBV5-1, the J gene TRBJ2-3, with D perhaps given as TRBD1 or TRBD2 (5 bases each). V lost 4 bases to trimming and J lost 2 bases, with 11 bases between them. Germline assignment: CDR1 SGHRS and CDR2 YFSETQ. The CDR3 consists of 14 residues. For the CDR3, the DNA is TGCGCCAGCAGCCCCTCCGGGACCACAGATACGCAGTATTTT. It specifies CASSPSGTTDTQYF.

The J gene is TRBJ1-2, the V gene TRBV15, with 7 bases identical to TRBD1. The CDR3 extends over 13 amino acids. The germline gives CDR1 LNHNV, CDR2 YYDKDF (reference sequence). Germline trimming cut 5 bases from V and 3 bases from J; bases unmatched to any gene: 3. Here the CDR3 reads CATSQGTDYGYTF. The CDR3 DNA reads TGTGCCACCAGCCAGGGGACAGACTATGGCTACACCTTC.

The V and J genes are TRBV3-1 (or the pseudogene TRBV3-2) and TRBJ1-4; D possibly corresponds to TRBD1 (6 bases). There are 14 residues in the CDR3. Per germline, CDR1 LGHDT and CDR2 YNNKEL (reference sequence). The germline V and J ends were trimmed by 4 bases and 5 bases, with 11 bases remaining between them. The DNA of the CDR3 is TGTGCCAGCAGCCCGCGACAGGCGAATGAAAAACTGTTTTTT. Its protein product is CASSPRQANEKLFF.

This clone occurred once. V is TRBV7-8 and J is TRBJ1-1, with D tentatively TRBD1 (5 bases). Germline lookup yields CDR1 SGHVS and CDR2 FQNEAQ. The CDR3 is 14 amino acids. V was trimmed by 3 bases and J by 2 bases, leaving 10 bases between them. In DNA, the CDR3 is TGTGCCAGCAGCTTCGTCCAGGGCAACACTGAAGCTTTCTTT. This sequence encodes CASSFVQGNTEAFF.

Judged by abundance, this clone is medium-sized. CDR3 in amino acids: CASSLTGGVAGNVETQYF. The CDR3, as DNA: TGTGCCAGCAGCTTAACGGGGGGAGTAGCGGGAAATGTAGAGACCCAGTACTTC. This chain joins TRBV7-3 and TRBJ2-5; TRBD2 matches 8 bases. Trimming at V came to 0 bases and at J to 4 bases, leaving 13 bases not matched to a gene. Germline-derived CDR1 and CDR2 are SGHTA and FQGTGA. This CDR3 contains 18 residues.

This rearrangement joins TRBV30 to TRBJ1-6; TRBD1 is a possible D gene (5 bases). The ends were cut back, 5 bases at V and 3 bases at J, with 17 bases in the middle. The CDR3 runs to 16 residues. Looked up from germline, CDR1 is GTSNPN and CDR2 is SVGIG (reference sequence). CDR3 amino acids: CAWGKGDSNYNSPLHF. The CDR3 nucleotides read TGTGCCTGGGGGAAGGGCGACAGCAACTATAATTCACCCCTCCACTTT.

The chain links TRBV6-5 to TRBJ2-7; D is ambiguous. V was shortened by 4 bases and J by 2 bases, with 6 bases between the two germline ends. Germline V CDR1 and CDR2: MNHEY, SVGAGI. This CDR3 region has 12 residues. The CDR3 nucleotides read TGTGCCAGCAGTTCCCCCCCCTACGAGCAGTACTTC. Translated, it gives CASSSPPYEQYF.

The V and J genes are TRBV7-9 and TRBJ1-5; D gene uncertain. The length of the CDR3 is 14 residues. CDR1 SEHNR and CDR2 FQNEAQ come from the germline V gene (reference sequence). Trimming took off 6 bases at V and 7 bases at J, with 16 bases between the two ends. CDR3 DNA sequence: TGTGCCAGCAGTCACGGACGGGAAGGCCAGCCCCAGCATTTT. It is translated as CASSHGREGQPQHF. The entire variable domain, with the rest obtained from reference TRBV7-9 and TRBJ1-5, is as follows: DTGVSQNPRHKITKRGQNVTFRCDPISEHNRLYWYRQTLGQGPEFLTYFQNEAQLEKSRLLSDRFSAERPKGSFSTLEIQRTEQGDSAMYLCASSHGREGQPQHFGDGTRLSIL.

The chain has TRBV5-1 and TRBJ1-2; D is ambiguous. CDR1 is SGHRS, CDR2 YFSETQ, per germline. CDR3 length equals 15 residues. V shed 2 bases and J shed 4 bases, with 15 bases lying between them. CDR3 amino acids: CASSFRGGTTYGYTF. The CDR3 DNA sequence: TGCGCCAGCAGCTTCCGAGGTGGAACTACCTATGGCTACACCTTC.

This clone was seen only once. The J gene is TRBJ2-1, the V gene TRBV7-9; tentative D call: TRBD1 (5 bases). The CDR3 runs to 13 residues. Germline-derived CDR1 and CDR2 are SEHNR and FQNEAQ (reference sequence). The V end was cut by 8 bases, the J end by 0 bases, with 8 bases between. The CDR3, as DNA: TGTGCCAGCCAGGGCTACTCCTACAATGAGCAGTTCTTC. This codes for CASQGYSYNEQFF.

This clone occurred a few times. The chain combines TRBV15 with TRBJ2-7; TRBD1 matches 7 bases. V lost 0 bases to trimming and J lost 6 bases; unmatched junction nucleotides: 11. Germline V lookup: CDR1 LNHNV, CDR2 YYDKDF (reference sequence). This CDR3 region has 16 residues. CDR3: CATSRDYDRGRVEQYF. As DNA, the CDR3 is TGTGCCACCAGCAGAGATTACGATAGGGGGCGCGTCGAGCAGTACTTC.

This clone was seen a single time. The chain carries TRBV9 and TRBJ2-3; 7 nucleotides align to TRBD2. This CDR3 spans 18 amino acids. Trimming took 6 bases from V and 0 from J; bases not matched to a gene: 16. Per germline, CDR1 SGDLS and CDR2 YYNGEE. CDR3: CASTDLAAGTGSTDTQYF. The CDR3 DNA follows: TGTGCCAGCACCGATCTAGCGGCTGGGACGGGGAGCACAGATACGCAGTATTTT.

V usage is TRBV10-1 and J usage is TRBJ2-3; D unresolved. Germline-derived CDR1 and CDR2 are WNHNN and SYGVQD (reference sequence). The CDR3 runs to 11 residues. V was pared by 5 bases and J by 8 bases, with 8 bases between. As DNA, the CDR3 is TGCGCCAGCAGTCTTGGGTCTACGCAGTATTTT. It codes for CASSLGSTQYF.